This T cell receptor (beta chain) was identified in a study of OX40 agonist ivuxolimab in advanced cancers. Study-wide results and caveats: Doses of 0.1 to 3.0 mg/kg were accompanied by clonal expansion of CD4+ and CD8+ blood T cells by week 6.

Sequencing was performed with immunoSEQ multiplex PCR; in TCRdb, only in-frame clones are kept and a portion is missing. The sample has around 46,000 clones, 75% to 90% seen once. Germline CDR1 reads SGHDT; CDR2 reads YYEEEE. V lost 6 bases and J lost 2, with 12 bases in between. The CDR3 has 13 residues. Note on this clone: Its antigen is undetermined.

V and J are TRBV5-6 and TRBJ2-7, with D perhaps given as TRBD1 or TRBD2 (5 bases each). The sample was CD4+ or CD8+ T cells sorted from blood, taken in a trial of the OX40 agonist ivuxolimab. The source is an adult with an advanced solid tumor such as melanoma, head and neck, liver or kidney cancer. The CDR3 spells CASNLQEAYEQYF. The CDR3 DNA reads as TGTGCCAGCAACTTACAGGAGGCCTACGAGCAGTACTTC.